This TCR beta chain originates from a study of cytomegalovirus exposure and HLA in healthy donors. For the study at large: Of roughly 400 genotyped donors, roughly 81% grouped in the Caucasian-associated ancestry cluster.

Trimming removed 2 bases from V and 7 bases from J, with 14 bases in between. CDR1 and CDR2 (germline): MNHNS, SASEGT. CDR3 size: 15 residues. General observations from the study: What a later analysis reportedly showed was that an Asian-associated ancestry cluster had fewer N-insertions than the approximately 700-donor mean.

In the case of this clone: The antigen is not known.

The PCR made use of 60 Vbeta and 13 Jbeta primers. Only in-frame clones appear in the TCRdb table, and some are missing; sequencing was by immunoSEQ multiplex PCR. The top ten clones hold about 1.7% of a sample with approximately 150,000 clones, about 75% of them seen once. Specimen: PBMCs. The source is a woman under 40 in good health and CMV-seronegative. The V and J genes are TRBV6-1 and TRBJ2-2, with no clear D. CDR3 in DNA: TGTGCCAGCAGTGAAAGCCCAGGAAGAAACGGGGAGCTGTTTTTT. It is translated as CASSESPGRNGELFF.